This TCR beta chain originates from a study of PD-1 blockade in classical Hodgkin lymphoma (dated by TCRdb to 2020 to 2021). Study-wide context: Nivolumab dosing was 3 mg/kg intravenously every 2 weeks, continuing until either disease progression or unacceptable toxicity. A peripheral blood immune signature of response to PD-1 blockade in classical Hodgkin lymphoma was defined using TCR beta sequencing and CyTOF.

The Qiagen DNeasy kit was used to extract genomic DNA both from unsorted PBMCs and from the negatively selected CD4+ and CD8+ fractions. TCR beta CDR3 regions were amplified by immunoSEQ multiplex PCR using primers annealing to V and J segments. A synthetic immune receptor repertoire was used to minimize amplification bias, and any residual bias was removed computationally once sequencing was done. As for the original processing: Repertoire diversity was quantified as the Shannon entropy index using custom Python scripts. Unsorted, CD4+ and CD8+ repertoires were analyzed separately, except in combined analyses where CD4+ and CD8+ sequences were merged in silico. Clonal expansion was defined as a frequency increase of at least 2-fold after treatment compared with C1D1, and clones undetected at baseline were assigned a pseudocount of 0.5. Clones with 0 or 1 copy at C1D1 were classified as singleton clones, and clones with 2 or more copies were classified as non-singleton clones. By matching protein sequences in sorted samples from the same patient, clones expanded in unsorted samples were annotated as CD4+, CD8+ or unknown. Wilcoxon tests on paired samples were used to test changes in diversity from C1D1 to C4D1. Sourced from immuneACCESS, this table was stored by TCRdb with only in-frame sequences that have V and J called. A share of the clones is absent; for the studies checked, an unresolved V gene accounts for under half, and the remainder has no known explanation. V, J and clone size were drawn from that table, and D and trimming were deduced from the DNA. In this sample the table shows around 92,000 clones, 65% to 85% of which occur a single time. 17% of the sample is held by the ten biggest clonotypes.

Findings and caveats that apply to the study as a whole: Trial patients with a complete response had baseline diversity similar to that of newly diagnosed patients, while partial responders and progressors had significantly lower diversity. Baseline TCR diversity was reported as lower in newly diagnosed patients than in healthy donors, and lower still in relapsed/refractory patients. Only a single clinical trial cohort was studied, and what caused the repertoire differences, possibly disease activity or prior therapy, remained undefined. Lower diversity was seen in patients whose nivolumab began less than 1 year after ASCT, and these patients were left out of later analyses so that immune reconstitution would not confound the results. By C4D1, a significant rise was seen in CD4+ TCR diversity but not in CD8+ TCR diversity (p=0.0027 vs p=0.16), and the rise was most apparent among complete responders (p=0.02).

In the paper's terms, the time point label means: cycle 4 day 1 (C4D1), after more than five weeks of nivolumab. All trial patients had relapsed after autologous stem cell transplantation, with cohorts A, B and C differing in prior brentuximab vedotin exposure. The trial cohort included roughly 60 patients with relapsed/refractory classical Hodgkin lymphoma, and each patient had a best overall response of complete response, partial response or progressive disease. Single-agent nivolumab was administered to trial patients in the multi-cohort phase II CheckMate 205 trial. An independent review committee assessed best overall response by applying the 2007 International Working Group response criteria. Trial PBMCs were collected just before the start of nivolumab (C1D1) and during therapy at cycle 2 day 1 and cycle 4 day 1. Peripheral blood was collected in 8 mL Vacutainer Cell Preparation Tubes, from which PBMCs were isolated by centrifugation and then cryopreserved.

The germline V gene supplies CDR1 SGDLS and CDR2 YYNGEE. After removal of 4 bases from V and 5 bases from J, the junction retains 8 bases not matched to a gene. The CDR3 runs 14 amino acids, cysteine and phenylalanine included. CDR3 DNA is the only sequence kept; it has 42 bases, read in frame from the first base. As for this clone: Its cognate antigen has yet to be identified. No base-level quality is on record; no much larger clone is a single base apart.

The receptor was derived from a human donor with classical Hodgkin lymphoma. This material consisted of peripheral blood mononuclear cells (PBMCs), taken before the fourth cycle of nivolumab. The rearranged segments are TRBV9 and TRBJ2-5; 7 junctional bases match TRBD1. The CDR3 in this case is CASSTGVTGETQYF. In nucleotide form, the sequence is TGTGCCAGCAGCACAGGGGTGACGGGGGAGACCCAGTACTTC.